Below are 21 T cell receptor beta chains sequenced from a single sample in a study of cytomegalovirus exposure and HLA in healthy donors. This PCR relied on a set of 60 Vbeta primers and 13 Jbeta primers. Profiled with immunoSEQ multiplex PCR; TCRdb holds only in-frame clones, not every one. The sample holds fewer than 80,000 clones, over 60% seen once. Sequencing was performed on PBMCs. These receptors were collected from a man in his fifties in good health and CMV-seropositive.

The chain joins TRBV4-3 to TRBJ1-2; 7 bases align to TRBD1. CDR3 size: 15 residues. CDR1 is LGHNA and CDR2 is YSLEER in the germline V gene. Losses at the gene ends were 0 bases for V and 5 bases for J; bases not matched to a gene: 6. The CDR3 region is CASSQDGDSSYGYTF. The CDR3 DNA reads TGCGCCAGCAGCCAAGATGGGGACAGCTCTTATGGCTACACCTTC.

This clone was found once. This chain uses TRBV29-1 with TRBJ1-5; 10 nucleotides agree with TRBD1. The CDR3 is made up of 15 amino acids. The V segment lost 6 bases and the J segment 2 bases; nucleotides outside the gene matches: 7. Germline V gene sequence: CDR1 SQVTM, CDR2 ANQGSEA. This chain's CDR3 is CSVSPGTGGNQPQHF. The CDR3 DNA is TGCAGCGTGAGTCCCGGGACAGGGGGCAATCAGCCCCAGCATTTT.

This clone has more than one count but fewer than ten. The chain links TRBV2 to TRBJ2-1; tentatively, D is TRBD2 (5 bases). Germline V gives CDR1 SNHLY, CDR2 FYNNEI. V lost 9 bases and J lost 6, with 12 bases in between. The CDR3 consists of 12 residues. The CDR3 DNA follows: TGTGCCAGTTCCCTCCGGGGCAATGAGCAGTTCTTC. Encoded protein: CASSLRGNEQFF.

V is TRBV7-9 and J is TRBJ1-1; D gene uncertain. Trimming left V 5 bases short and J 5 bases short, with 9 bases between. CDR3 size: 12 residues. Germline CDR1 is SEHNR and CDR2 is FQNEAQ (reference sequence). CDR3 DNA sequence: TGTGCCAGCAGCCACCCCAGGACTGAAGCTTTCTTT. This encodes CASSHPRTEAFF.

This clone was detected only a few times. The rearrangement links TRBV6-5 to TRBJ2-3; possibly TRBD1 for D (6 bases). V was cut by 0 bases and J by 4 bases, with 11 bases left in between. This CDR3 has 15 residues. Germline assignment: CDR1 MNHEY and CDR2 SVGAGI. The CDR3 DNA is TGTGCCAGCAGTTACTCAAGCAGGGGACCAGATACGCAGTATTTT. Translating gives CASSYSSRGPDTQYF.

The chain recombines TRBV27 with TRBJ1-2; D remains ambiguous. CDR3 length: 14 amino acids. Germline CDR1 is MNHEY and CDR2 is SMNVEV (reference sequence). Between the trimmed V and J ends, which lost 6 bases and 2 bases, there was a span of 13 bases. Here the CDR3 reads CASSRGYPNYGYTF. CDR3 DNA: TGTGCCAGCAGCAGAGGGTACCCCAACTATGGCTACACCTTC.

This clone occurred a few times. This chain joins TRBV4-3 and TRBJ2-3, with D maybe TRBD1 (6 bases). Germline loops: CDR1 LGHNA, CDR2 YSLEER. Trimming left V 2 bases short and J 6 bases short, with 15 bases between. The CDR3 extends over 15 amino acids. The CDR3 sequence is CASSQQDSHRDTQYF. The CDR3 nucleotides are TGCGCCAGCAGCCAACAGGACAGCCACCGTGATACGCAGTATTTT.

Concerning this clone itself: The CDR3 carries no conserved terminal phenylalanine or tryptophan, so it likely arises from a read error. The chain uses TRBV30 and TRBJ1-4; TRBD1 might be the D (6 bases). The V end was cut by 0 bases, the J end by 0 bases, with 11 bases between. The germline gives CDR1 GTSNPN, CDR2 SVGIG (reference sequence). The CDR3 runs 16 residues. The CDR3 sequence is CAWSVSRTATNEKLFV. The CDR3 DNA sequence: TGTGCCTGGAGTGTATCCCGGACAGCAACTAATGAAAAACTGTTTGTT.

The chain is built from TRBV4-1 and TRBJ2-2, with D tentatively TRBD2 (5 bases). With 0 bases removed from V and 8 bases from J, the gap between germline ends came to 10 bases. CDR3 length: 14 amino acids. CDR1 is MGHRA, CDR2 YSYEKL, per germline. CDR3 nucleotides: TGCGCCAGCAGCCAAGATGAGGGTTTGGGGGAGCTGTTTTTT. Residues: CASSQDEGLGELFF.

The rearrangement links TRBV28 to TRBJ2-7, with TRBD2 matching 11 bases. The junction had 7 bases not matched to a gene; V was cut back by 6 bases and J by 3 bases. CDR3 size: 15 residues. Germline V gene sequence: CDR1 MDHEN, CDR2 SYDVKM. CDR3 bases: TGTGCCAGCAGAGTTGCTAGCGGGAGGATCTACGAGCAGTACTTC. It specifies CASRVASGRIYEQYF.

This sequence joins TRBV5-1 and TRBJ1-1, with 8 bases aligning to TRBD1. The germline V gene encodes CDR1 SGHRS and CDR2 YFSETQ. The CDR3 spans 12 residues. V was clipped by 4 bases and J by 7 bases; unmatched bases: 3. In nucleotides, the CDR3 is TGCGCCAGCAGCGTCGACAGGGGTGAAGCTTTCTTT. Translated, it gives CASSVDRGEAFF.

The V call is TRBV30, the J call TRBJ2-3; D gene unclear. The V gene's germline CDR1 is GTSNPN and CDR2 SVGIG (reference sequence). The CDR3 length is 13 residues. Trimming left V 0 bases short and J 1 base short, with 5 bases between. The CDR3 coding sequence is TGTGCCTGGAGTGTACACGGCACAGATACGCAGTATTTT. It translates to CAWSVHGTDTQYF.

This clone occurred once. Its ends do not fully match the called genes, so a read error is possible. This rearrangement joins TRBV30 to TRBJ2-7; 11 positions agree with TRBD1. The CDR3 consists of 16 residues. Germline V gives CDR1 GTSNPN, CDR2 SVGIG (reference sequence). DNA for the CDR3: TGTGCCTCGAGTCTGCCCCCGGGACAGGGGGTGCACGAGCAGTACTTC. It yields the protein CASSLPPGQGVHEQYF.

The gene calls are TRBV5-6 and TRBJ2-3; D not resolved. The CDR3 totals 17 residues. The germline gives CDR1 SGHDT, CDR2 YYEEEE. V was trimmed by 0 bases and J by 5 bases, leaving 19 bases between them. CDR3 coding DNA: TGTGCCAGCAGCTTGGGCCCCTCAGCGCTTACGGTAGATACGCAGTATTTT. This gives the protein CASSLGPSALTVDTQYF.

The chain employs TRBV6-8 and TRBJ2-2; 10 nucleotides agree with TRBD2. From germline, CDR1 is MNHGY and CDR2 SAAAGT. The V gene end was trimmed by 6 bases and the J gene end by 0 bases; junction bases not matched to a gene: 13. The CDR3 runs 19 residues. This chain's CDR3 is CASSRLSSGGIANTGELFF. The CDR3 nucleotides are TGTGCCAGCAGCCGACTCTCTAGCGGGGGAATCGCGAACACCGGGGAGCTGTTTTTT.

The chain is built from TRBV5-1 and TRBJ2-1; tentative D call: TRBD2 (5 bases). With 2 bases removed from V and 5 bases from J, the gap between germline ends came to 11 bases. There are 14 residues in the CDR3. The V gene's germline CDR1 is SGHRS and CDR2 YFSETQ. The CDR3 sequence is CASSLLGSHNEQFF. The CDR3, as DNA: TGCGCCAGCAGCTTATTAGGGAGCCACAATGAGCAGTTCTTC.

There are a few counts of this clone. The chain links TRBV7-6 to TRBJ1-4, with TRBD1 matching 9 bases. The CDR3 has 15 amino acids. Losses at the gene ends were 3 bases for V and 3 bases for J; bases not matched to a gene: 2. Germline V CDR1 and CDR2: SGHVS, FNYEAQ. The CDR3 sequence: CASSLWTGANEKLFF. The DNA of the CDR3 is TGTGCCAGCAGCTTGTGGACAGGGGCTAATGAAAAACTGTTTTTT.

This clone was picked up a small number of times. This chain connects TRBV4-3 to TRBJ2-2, with 8 nucleotides matching TRBD2. J gave up 7 bases and V 0 bases, and 10 bases lay outside the gene matches. Germline loops: CDR1 LGHNA, CDR2 YSLEER. The CDR3 runs 17 residues. CDR3 loop: CASSQDLLGGGSGELFF. Here the CDR3 DNA reads TGCGCCAGCAGCCAAGATTTGCTAGGCGGGGGGAGCGGGGAGCTGTTTTTT.

The chain links TRBV7-8 to TRBJ1-2; TRBD1 matches at 10 bases. V lost 4 bases, J lost 5 bases, and 13 bases stayed unmatched. CDR3 length: 17 residues. Germline V gives CDR1 SGHVS, CDR2 FQNEAQ. CDR3 sequence: CASSYAGGRQGAYGYTF. DNA for the CDR3: TGTGCCAGCAGCTATGCCGGGGGAAGACAGGGGGCGTATGGCTACACCTTC.

The chain links TRBV6-5 to TRBJ2-1; no definite D call. CDR1 is MNHEY, CDR2 SVGAGI, per germline. The CDR3 contains 11 residues. The V end lost 7 bases, the J end lost 9 bases, and 10 bases lay between the germline ends. The DNA for the CDR3 is TGTGCCAGCACCCTACGCGGTGAGCAGTTCTTC. The encoded protein is CASTLRGEQFF.

V is TRBV30 and J is TRBJ2-5, with 8 positions matching TRBD1. The assigned J gene may be wrong: the sequence end matches TRBJ2-7 better. The V gene's germline CDR1 is GTSNPN and CDR2 SVGIG (reference sequence). The CDR3 is made up of 13 amino acids. The CDR3 nucleotides read TGTGCCTGGAGTATCACAGGGGGGCACGAGCAGTACTTC. Translated: CAWSITGGHEQYF.